The clone carrying this T cell receptor (beta chain) came up many times. Its specificity is not known. Diagnosis rested on symptoms, serum thyroxine and TRAb, thyroid ultrasound, and orbital computed tomography. Researchers amplified the TCR beta CDR3 regions from RNA transcripts. The TCR CDR3 first-round RT-PCR relied on the HTBI primer set. TCRdb passed the multiplex PCR reads through MiXCR, listing each CDR3 protein once. The sample lists about 100,000 distinct CDR3 sequences, 15% to 20% seen once, with around 44% in the top ten. This record belongs to a study of T cells in Graves' hyperthyroidism and ophthalmopathy. The CDR3 is made up of 14 amino acids. Per germline, CDR1 SQVTM and CDR2 ANQGSEA. V was cut by 5 bases and J by 4 bases, with 15 bases left in between. Broader study findings: Model output signaled ophthalmopathy a median 6.5 months ahead of onset.

The sequenced material came from blood. This clonotype originated in a woman aged 45-65 years with Graves' hyperthyroidism. The chain joins TRBV29-1 to TRBJ2-1; weak D call: TRBD2 (5 bases). The CDR3 protein is CSVRLAGLYNEQFF. In DNA, the CDR3 is TGCAGCGTTAGGCTGGCGGGTCTTTACAATGAGCAGTTCTTC.